The rows below give T cell receptor beta chains drawn from one sample of a study of blood T cell repertoires in COVID-19. Assay: immunoSEQ multiplex PCR; the TCRdb copy retains only in-frame clones and omits some. The repertoire holds hundreds of thousands of clones, 65% to 85% seen once, with roughly 4.3% in the top ten. What was sequenced was PBMCs or T cells enriched from blood (not recorded which). The receptors were sampled from a man aged 25 to 40 with acute COVID-19. Both conserved end residues are part of each CDR3. The D gene is left open where the match is weak. Size values are once, few and many counts, or a class for expanded clones, and some rows have none.

v_call	clone_size	d_call	j_call	cdr3_aa	cdr3_nt
TRBV30	NA	TRBD1	TRBJ1-1	CAWSPRGPSDTEAFF	TGTGCCTGGAGTCCAAGGGGGCCCTCGGACACTGAAGCTTTCTTT
TRBV12-3/TRBV12-4	NA	NA	TRBJ1-2	CASSLGGSYGYTF	TGTGCCAGCAGTTTGGGGGGGTCTTACGGCTACACCTTC
TRBV9	NA	NA	TRBJ1-1	CASSVEGSGYTEAFF	TGTGCCAGCAGCGTAGAAGGCTCGGGGTACACTGAAGCTTTCTTT
TRBV28	NA	NA	TRBJ2-7	CASSSSAVRSYEQYF	TGTGCCAGCAGTTCCTCCGCGGTTCGCTCCTACGAGCAGTACTTC
TRBV11-1	NA	NA	TRBJ1-1	CASSLAPREGGMNTEAFF	TGTGCCAGCAGCTTAGCCCCCCGGGAGGGAGGGATGAACACTGAAGCTTTCTTT
TRBV28	NA	NA	TRBJ1-1	CASSVGSLGNTEAFF	TGTGCCAGCAGTGTGGGCAGTTTAGGGAACACTGAAGCTTTCTTT
TRBV30	NA	NA	TRBJ1-2	CAWTPGGYGYTF	TGTGCCTGGACCCCCGGGGGCTATGGCTACACCTTC
TRBV19	once	TRBD2	TRBJ2-5	CASSLIAGPQETQYF	TGTGCCAGTAGTTTAATAGCGGGACCCCAAGAGACCCAGTACTTC
TRBV4-2	NA	NA	TRBJ2-5	CASSQDSGPQETQYF	TGTGCCAGCAGCCAAGACAGCGGACCACAAGAGACCCAGTACTTC
TRBV10-2	few	TRBD1	TRBJ2-7	CASSEPRTGGTYEQYF	TGCGCCAGCAGTGAGCCCCGGACAGGGGGGACCTACGAGCAGTACTTC
TRBV28	NA	TRBD1	TRBJ1-2	CASSQGALGYTF	TGTGCCAGCAGCCAGGGGGCGCTGGGCTACACCTTC
TRBV4-2	NA	TRBD1	TRBJ1-2	CASSQGRQGKGYTF	TGTGCCAGCAGCCAAGGGCGACAGGGGAAAGGCTACACCTTC
TRBV19	NA	TRBD1	TRBJ1-1	CASSMGQGWTEAFF	TGTGCCAGTAGTATGGGACAGGGCTGGACAGAAGCTTTCTTT
TRBV9	NA	TRBD2	TRBJ2-7	CASGGVHEQYF	TGTGCCAGCGGGGGGGTCCACGAGCAGTACTTC
TRBV3-1/TRBV3-2	NA	TRBD1	TRBJ2-2	CASSPPSGGGELFF	TGTGCCAGCAGCCCCCCCTCAGGGGGCGGGGAGCTGTTTTTT
TRBV4-2	few	TRBD1	TRBJ1-2	CASSQGGTGTEGYTF	TGTGCCAGCAGCCAAGGTGGGACAGGGACAGAAGGCTACACCTTC
TRBV4-2	once	NA	TRBJ1-2	CASSQYSRGYTF	TGTGCCAGCAGCCAATACTCTCGGGGCTACACCTTC
TRBV30	NA	NA	TRBJ1-5	CAWSPRGQRRSNQPQHF	TGTGCCTGGAGTCCACGAGGACAGAGAAGGAGCAATCAGCCCCAGCATTTT
TRBV13	many	TRBD1	TRBJ1-6	CASSTGQGEGSPLHF	TGTGCCAGCAGCACCGGACAGGGGGAAGGCTCACCCCTCCACTTT
TRBV25-1	NA	NA	TRBJ1-1	CASSDLGSRGAFF	TGTGCCAGCAGTGACCTTGGGTCCCGGGGAGCTTTCTTT
TRBV5-6	NA	TRBD1	TRBJ2-7	CASSPRTGRLSYEQYF	TGTGCCAGCAGTCCGCGGACAGGGAGGCTCTCCTACGAGCAGTACTTC
TRBV9	NA	TRBD1	TRBJ1-1	CASSVGQGLAMNTEAFF	TGTGCCAGCAGCGTAGGACAGGGATTAGCTATGAACACTGAAGCTTTCTTT
TRBV5-1	once	NA	TRBJ2-5	CASSLAGGQQETQYF	TGCGCCAGCAGCTTGGCCGGGGGACAGCAAGAGACCCAGTACTTC
TRBV19	NA	NA	TRBJ1-1	CASSIRTALDLNTEAFF	TGTGCCAGTAGTATAAGGACAGCTCTGGACCTTAACACTGAAGCTTTCTTT
TRBV5-6	NA	NA	TRBJ1-6	CASSWGTGADSPLHF	TGTGCCAGCAGCTGGGGGACGGGAGCAGACTCACCCCTCCACTTT
TRBV7-9	NA	NA	TRBJ2-2	CASSPRVAENTGELFF	TGTGCCAGCAGCCCGCGGGTAGCGGAGAACACCGGGGAGCTGTTTTTT
TRBV6-5	NA	NA	TRBJ1-1	CASSYLAVEAFF	TGTGCCAGCAGTTACCTGGCGGTTGAAGCTTTCTTT
TRBV11-2	NA	TRBD2	TRBJ2-3	CASNGLAGGSTDTQYF	TGTGCCAGCAACGGACTAGCGGGGGGGAGCACAGATACGCAGTATTTT
TRBV7-9	once	NA	TRBJ2-1	CASSPRAGGEYNEQFF	TGTGCCAGCAGCCCACGCGCGGGCGGGGAATACAATGAGCAGTTCTTC
TRBV18	few	NA	TRBJ1-6	CASSLIDARDSPLHF	TGTGCCAGCTCACTAATCGACGCCCGGGATTCACCCCTCCACTTT
TRBV2	NA	NA	TRBJ1-2	CASGSHTANYGYTF	TGTGCCAGCGGTTCACATACAGCTAACTATGGCTACACCTTC
TRBV30	NA	NA	TRBJ2-2	CAWSLNTGELFF	TGTGCCTGGAGCTTAAACACCGGGGAGCTGTTTTTT
TRBV4-1	once	NA	TRBJ1-3	CASSQGAGQSGNTIYF	TGCGCCAGCAGCCAAGGAGCAGGGCAATCTGGAAACACCATATATTTT
TRBV29-1	NA	NA	TRBJ1-1	CSGGTPSEAFF	TGCAGCGGGGGGACACCCTCTGAAGCTTTCTTT
TRBV10-3	NA	NA	TRBJ1-1	CAIRGETTGLSTEAFF	TGTGCCATCAGGGGAGAGACGACAGGTCTTAGTACTGAAGCTTTCTTT
TRBV27	NA	NA	TRBJ1-5	CASSPFGGQPQHF	TGTGCCAGCAGTCCGTTCGGAGGTCAGCCCCAGCATTTT
TRBV5-6	NA	TRBD2	TRBJ2-5	CASSLSPSGGQETQYF	TGTGCCAGCAGCTTGTCGCCTAGCGGGGGCCAAGAGACCCAGTACTTC
TRBV19	NA	NA	TRBJ1-1	CASTPDSQWTEAFF	TGTGCCAGTACCCCAGACAGCCAGTGGACTGAAGCTTTCTTT
TRBV19	few	TRBD1	TRBJ1-5	CASSQGTVSNQPQHF	TGTGCCAGTAGTCAAGGGACAGTTAGCAATCAGCCCCAGCATTTT
TRBV7-9	NA	NA	TRBJ2-2	CASSLRVGELFF	TGTGCCAGCAGCTTGAGAGTCGGGGAGCTGTTTTTT
TRBV27	NA	NA	TRBJ1-2	CASSLPGDGYTF	TGTGCCAGCAGTTTACCAGGGGATGGCTACACCTTC
TRBV19	few	TRBD1	TRBJ1-6	CASSNSRGQVLNSPLHF	TGTGCCAGTAGTAATTCTCGGGGACAGGTTTTGAATTCACCCCTCCACTTT
TRBV18	once	NA	TRBJ1-1	CASSPRQSGAEAFF	TGTGCCAGCTCACCCCGGCAGAGTGGAGCTGAAGCTTTCTTT
TRBV6-1	NA	NA	TRBJ1-1	CASSERGSTEAFF	TGTGCCAGCAGTGAAAGGGGGAGCACTGAAGCTTTCTTT
TRBV15	NA	TRBD1	TRBJ1-5	CATSRDGQGNQPQHF	TGTGCCACCAGCAGAGACGGACAGGGCAATCAGCCCCAGCATTTT